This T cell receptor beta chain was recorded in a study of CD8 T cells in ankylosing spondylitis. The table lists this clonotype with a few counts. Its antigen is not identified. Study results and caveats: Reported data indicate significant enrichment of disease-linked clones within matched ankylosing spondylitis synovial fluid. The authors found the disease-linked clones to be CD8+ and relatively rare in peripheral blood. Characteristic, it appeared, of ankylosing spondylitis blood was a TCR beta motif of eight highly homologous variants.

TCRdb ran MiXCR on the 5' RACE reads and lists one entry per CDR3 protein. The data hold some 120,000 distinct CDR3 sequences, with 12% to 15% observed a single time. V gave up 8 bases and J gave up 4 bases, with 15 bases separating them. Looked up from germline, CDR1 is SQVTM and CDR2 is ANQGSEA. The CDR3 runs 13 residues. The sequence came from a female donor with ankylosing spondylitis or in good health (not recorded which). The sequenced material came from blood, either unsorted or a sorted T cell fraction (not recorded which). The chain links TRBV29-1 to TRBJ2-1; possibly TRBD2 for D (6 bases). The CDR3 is CSLQRARYNEQFF. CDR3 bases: TGCAGCCTCCAGCGGGCACGATACAATGAGCAGTTCTTC.